The TCR beta chain under discussion was sequenced for a study of blood T cell repertoires in COVID-19. V was pared by 5 bases and J by 7 bases, with 17 bases between. The CDR3 contains 15 residues. Germline lookup yields CDR1 MNHEY and CDR2 SVGEGT. Clones were sequenced by immunoSEQ multiplex PCR, and TCRdb holds only the in-frame ones, with some missing. Of about 130,000 clones listed, about 89% are singletons. Patients of the Seattle cohort, enrolled during active infection, were followed longitudinally. The genes are TRBV6-2 or TRBV6-3 and TRBJ2-2; possibly TRBD2 for D (7 bases). The specimen sequenced was peripheral blood. The receptor's source is a man aged 60-69 years with COVID-19, enrolled during active disease. The CDR3 spells CASSPWRGRHGELFF. In DNA, the CDR3 is TGTGCCAGCAGTCCCTGGCGGGGGCGACACGGGGAGCTGTTTTTT.